This passage covers 18 T cell receptor beta chains from one sample sequenced in a study of blood T cell repertoires in COVID-19. Sequencing was performed with immunoSEQ multiplex PCR; in TCRdb, only in-frame clones are kept and a portion is missing. The table has roughly 300,000 clones, roughly nine tenths seen once. Sequencing was done on a sample of peripheral blood. The receptor set was obtained from a man younger than 35 who had recovered from COVID-19.

This rearrangement joins TRBV19 to TRBJ2-7, with 11 positions matching TRBD2. The CDR3 runs to 16 residues. Per germline, CDR1 LNHDA and CDR2 SQIVND (reference sequence). V dropped 4 bases and J dropped 2; count of bases not matched to a gene: 7. The CDR3 nucleotides are TGTGCCAGTAGTACCCAACTAGCGGGAGTCCCCTACGAGCAGTACTTC. Protein sequence: CASSTQLAGVPYEQYF. The complete variable domain, with remaining parts taken from reference TRBV19 and TRBJ2-7, reads DGGITQSPKYLFRKEGQNVTLSCEQNLNHDAMYWYRQDPGQGLRLIYYSQIVNDFQKGDIAEGYSVSREKKESFPLTVTSAQKNPTAFYLCASSTQLAGVPYEQYFGPGTRLTVT.

V usage is TRBV27 and J usage is TRBJ1-4, with 8 bases that match TRBD1. Germline trimming cut 5 bases from V and 3 bases from J; bases unmatched to any gene: 2. This CDR3 region has 14 residues. Looked up from germline, CDR1 is MNHEY and CDR2 is SMNVEV (reference sequence). CDR3 DNA sequence: TGTGCCAGCAGTAACAGGGGGGCTAATGAAAAACTGTTTTTT. This codes for CASSNRGANEKLFF.

This chain joins TRBV2 and TRBJ2-3; 11 positions match TRBD2. Germline V gene data show CDR1 as SNHLY and CDR2 as FYNNEI. This CDR3 contains 15 residues. Losses at the gene ends were 7 bases for V and 1 base for J; bases not matched to a gene: 4. The CDR3 coding sequence is TGTGCCAGCACCCAACTAGCGGGGGGCACAGATACGCAGTATTTT. This encodes CASTQLAGGTDTQYF.

This sequence joins TRBV7-9 and TRBJ2-7; D is unresolved. In germline, CDR1 is SEHNR, CDR2 FQNEAQ (reference sequence). The CDR3 covers 14 residues. V lost 1 base and J lost 11, with 18 bases in between. Here the CDR3 reads CASSLGPGVSPEYF. CDR3 nucleotide sequence: TGTGCCAGCAGCTTAGGTCCAGGCGTGTCGCCGGAGTACTTC.

The genes are TRBV18 and TRBJ1-1; TRBD1 aligns across 8 bases. The V gene end was trimmed by 4 bases and the J gene end by 1 base; junction bases not matched to a gene: 2. Per the germline V gene, CDR1 is KGHSH and CDR2 is LQKENI. CDR3 length: 14 residues. CDR3 sequence: CASSLGTGNTEAFF. CDR3 DNA: TGTGCCAGCTCACTGGGGACAGGGAACACTGAAGCTTTCTTT.

This rearrangement joins TRBV13 to TRBJ1-6; 7 bases match TRBD1. Germline-derived CDR1 and CDR2 are PRHDT and FYEKMQ (reference sequence). This CDR3 has 16 residues. Trimming removed 3 bases from V and 9 bases from J; junction bases left unmatched: 11. CDR3 bases: TGTGCCAGCAGCTTGTCCGGGACAGAAAGAGCTTCACCCCTCCACTTT. Translating gives CASSLSGTERASPLHF.

The CDR3 DNA reads as TGTGCCAGCAGCTCGGCGGGTGGACCCCTCCACTTT. This translates into CASSSAGGPLHF. This chain connects TRBV5-6 to TRBJ1-6; D is ambiguous. Trimming shortened V by 3 bases and J by 12 bases, and 10 bases separated the two germline ends. Germline V gene lookup returns CDR1 SGHDT and CDR2 YYEEEE. The CDR3 is 12 amino acids. Combining the CDR3 with reference TRBV5-6 and TRBJ1-6 gives the whole variable domain DAGVTQSPTHLIKTRGQQVTLRCSPKSGHDTVSWYQQALGQGPQFIFQYYEEEERQRGNFPDRFSGHQFPNYSSELNVNALLLGDSALYLCASSSAGGPLHFGNGTRLTVT.

This rearrangement joins TRBV30 to TRBJ2-1; D gene unclear. V lost 3 bases, J lost 8 bases, and 11 bases lay in between. Germline V CDR1 and CDR2: GTSNPN, SVGIG (reference sequence). This CDR3 spans 12 amino acids. The CDR3 region is CAWSHAVDEQFF. Written as DNA, the CDR3 is TGTGCCTGGAGCCACGCCGTAGATGAGCAGTTCTTC. The full variable domain, its missing parts supplied by reference TRBV30 and TRBJ2-1, is SQTIHQWPATLVQPVGSPLSLECTVEGTSNPNLYWYRQAAGRGLQLLFYSVGIGQISSEVPQNLSASRPQDRQFILSSKKLLLSDSGFYLCAWSHAVDEQFFGPGTRLTVL.

A single count supports this clone. The V call is TRBV3-1 (or the pseudogene TRBV3-2), the J call TRBJ2-1; TRBD1 matches 7 bases. Trimming took 0 bases from V and 5 from J; bases not matched to a gene: 13. Germline lookup yields CDR1 LGHDT and CDR2 YNNKEL (reference sequence). CDR3 length: 18 amino acids. This CDR3 reads CASSQDVGTAILDNEQFF. The DNA for the CDR3 is TGTGCCAGCAGCCAAGATGTAGGGACAGCTATCCTAGACAATGAGCAGTTCTTC.

The chain carries TRBV18 and TRBJ1-1, with a possible D match to TRBD1 (5 bases). Trimming removed 1 base at V and 2 bases at J, with 23 bases between. This CDR3 spans 19 amino acids. In germline, CDR1 is KGHSH, CDR2 LQKENI. CDR3: CASSPLPPDYGTGNTEAFF. The CDR3 DNA follows: TGTGCCAGCTCACCACTACCCCCGGACTACGGCACAGGTAACACTGAAGCTTTCTTT.

The rearrangement uses TRBV30 and TRBJ2-4; TRBD2 matches at 8 bases. After removal of 0 bases from V and 3 bases from J, the junction contained 1 base not matched to a gene. From germline, CDR1 is GTSNPN and CDR2 SVGIG (reference sequence). The CDR3 contains 14 residues. The CDR3: CAWSVLAVKNIQYF. In nucleotides, the CDR3 is TGTGCCTGGAGTGTACTAGCGGTCAAAAACATTCAGTACTTC.

The chain is built from TRBV19 and TRBJ2-7; 8 positions match TRBD1. Germline CDR1 is LNHDA and CDR2 is SQIVND (reference sequence). This CDR3 comprises 16 residues. V was clipped by 3 bases and J by 6 bases; unmatched bases: 13. The CDR3 DNA follows: TGTGCCAGTAGTATTGGGACAGGTGGGACCCTAGTCGAGCAGTACTTC. Its translation is CASSIGTGGTLVEQYF.

V usage is TRBV20-1 and J usage is TRBJ2-7; D is perhaps TRBD1 (5 bases). Trimming pared 3 bases from V and 0 bases from J, leaving 12 bases between. The V gene's germline CDR1 is DFQATT and CDR2 SNEGSKA (reference sequence). This CDR3 is built from 14 residues. CDR3 in amino acids: CSASLQGVSYEQYF. CDR3 in DNA: TGCAGTGCTAGTTTGCAGGGCGTCTCCTACGAGCAGTACTTC.

This CDR3 is CASSEQQGAEEQYF. The CDR3 region has the DNA TGTGCCAGCAGTGAACAGCAGGGGGCTGAGGAGCAGTACTTC. The chain carries TRBV2 and TRBJ2-7; 8 bases agree with TRBD1. Germline V gene sequence: CDR1 SNHLY, CDR2 FYNNEI. The junction had 7 bases not matched to a gene; V was cut back by 2 bases and J by 7 bases. The CDR3 totals 14 residues. Drawing the rest from reference TRBV2 and TRBJ2-7, the complete variable domain is EPEVTQTPSHQVTQMGQEVILRCVPISNHLYFYWYRQILGQKVEFLVSFYNNEISEKSEIFDDQFSVERPDGSNFTLKIRSTKLEDSAMYFCASSEQQGAEEQYFGPGTRLTVT.

The chain carries TRBV5-8 and TRBJ1-1, with TRBD1 matching 9 bases. V gave up 4 bases and J gave up 6 bases; unmatched junction bases: 7. CDR3 length equals 14 residues. Per germline, CDR1 SGHTS and CDR2 YDEGEE. The CDR3 region is CASSAGTGSPEAFF. The DNA of the CDR3 is TGTGCCAGCAGCGCCGGGACAGGGAGCCCTGAAGCTTTCTTT.

The CDR3 protein is CASSLSRGGLAEQYF. The CDR3 DNA reads as TGTGCCAGCAGTTTAAGTAGAGGGGGACTAGCCGAGCAGTACTTC. The chain joins TRBV28 to TRBJ2-7, with TRBD2 identical over 9 bases. V dropped 2 bases and J dropped 6; count of bases not matched to a gene: 8. This CDR3 has 15 amino acids. CDR1 is MDHEN, CDR2 SYDVKM, per germline.

The J gene is TRBJ2-3, the V gene TRBV5-1, with 9 bases identical to TRBD2. V trimming: 2 bases; J trimming: 9 bases; junction bases outside the gene matches: 16. Germline V CDR1 and CDR2: SGHRS, YFSETQ. The CDR3 consists of 17 residues. The CDR3 region is CASSFGGTSSRGYTQYF. The CDR3 coding sequence is TGCGCCAGCAGCTTCGGGGGGACTAGCAGCCGTGGATACACGCAGTATTTT.

This chain uses TRBV5-1 with TRBJ1-1; D is uncertain. The CDR3 consists of 15 residues. Germline CDR1 is SGHRS and CDR2 is YFSETQ. The V and J ends lost 3 bases and 4 bases respectively, with 16 bases between them. The CDR3 region is CASSSLGGEGTEAFF. The CDR3, as DNA: TGCGCCAGCAGCTCCCTCGGCGGGGAGGGCACTGAAGCTTTCTTT.